This passage covers 17 T cell receptor beta chains from one sample sequenced in a study of neoadjuvant nivolumab and ipilimumab in lung cancer. The method was immunoSEQ multiplex PCR; TCRdb's version includes in-frame clones alone and lacks a portion of them. The sample holds about 26,000 clones, approximately 78% seen once. Here the sequenced sample was tumor tissue, taken after neoadjuvant nivolumab, alone or with ipilimumab, at or shortly before surgery. The origin of the receptors is an adult with non-small cell lung cancer.

The genes are TRBV20-1 and TRBJ1-1; D ambiguous. Per germline, CDR1 DFQATT and CDR2 SNEGSKA (reference sequence). The ends were cut back, 6 bases at V and 3 bases at J, with 8 bases in the middle. The CDR3 contains 11 residues. CDR3 bases: TGCAGTGCACCCCGGGACACTGAAGCTTTCTTT. Protein sequence: CSAPRDTEAFF.

Of note for this clone: Other nucleotide sequences from this sample produce the same CDR3. CDR3 nucleotides: TGTGCCAGCAGCACCCCGAGGGGCAGCACAGATACGCAGTATTTT. Translation gives CASSTPRGSTDTQYF. The chain combines TRBV7-2 with TRBJ2-3, with D perhaps TRBD1 or TRBD2 (5 bases each). V lost 5 bases to trimming and J lost 0 bases, with 12 bases between them. The germline V gene has CDR1 SGHTA and CDR2 FQGNSA. The CDR3 consists of 15 residues.

The chain uses TRBV30 and TRBJ2-7; 11 positions agree with TRBD1. The CDR3 sequence is 14 residues long. Germline CDR1 is GTSNPN and CDR2 is SVGIG (reference sequence). The ends lost 2 bases at V and 5 bases at J; junction bases unmatched: 5. The CDR3: CAWSLMDRGHEQYF. CDR3 bases: TGTGCCTGGAGTCTGATGGACAGGGGGCACGAGCAGTACTTC.

The chain recombines TRBV30 with TRBJ2-4; possibly TRBD1 for D (6 bases). The CDR3 length is 16 residues. Between the trimmed V and J ends, which lost 4 bases and 5 bases, there was a span of 21 bases. The V gene's germline CDR1 is GTSNPN and CDR2 SVGIG (reference sequence). CDR3 sequence reads: CAWMEPSRGGQNIQYF. Here the CDR3 DNA reads TGTGCCTGGATGGAGCCAAGTCGTGGGGGCCAAAACATTCAGTACTTC.

This chain uses TRBV7-9 with TRBJ2-6; 7 positions match TRBD1. Per germline, CDR1 SEHNR and CDR2 FQNEAQ (reference sequence). With V trimmed by 0 bases and J by 3 bases, 2 bases remained unmatched. This CDR3 region has 16 residues. The CDR3 nucleotides are TGTGCCAGCAGCTTAGCGACAGGGTTTGGGGCCAACGTCCTGACTTTC. Encoded protein: CASSLATGFGANVLTF.

This rearrangement joins TRBV4-1 to TRBJ1-5; 11 bases are a match to TRBD1. Germline loops: CDR1 MGHRA, CDR2 YSYEKL. J gave up 5 bases and V 5 bases, and 5 bases lay outside the gene matches. The CDR3 is made up of 15 amino acids. CDR3 in DNA: TGCGCCAGCAGCTCGGGACAGGGGGATGATCAGCCCCAGCATTTT. Translation: CASSSGQGDDQPQHF.

The DNA for the CDR3 is TGTGCCTGGACCTCCGGAGGGGCCGGAGAGACCCAGTACTTC. Protein: CAWTSGGAGETQYF. The J gene is TRBJ2-5, the V gene TRBV30; TRBD2 is a possible D gene (6 bases). V was pared by 4 bases and J by 4 bases, with 16 bases between. Germline V lookup: CDR1 GTSNPN, CDR2 SVGIG (reference sequence). This CDR3 is 14 amino acids long.

The rearrangement links TRBV11-2 to TRBJ2-2, with 9 bases that match TRBD1. This CDR3 spans 16 amino acids. CDR1 is SGHAT, CDR2 FQNNGV, per germline. J was trimmed by 2 bases and V by 3 bases; bases with no gene match: 4. In nucleotides, the CDR3 is TGTGCCAGCAGCTTTCCGGGACAGGGAAACACCGGGGAGCTGTTTTTT. It specifies CASSFPGQGNTGELFF.

This sequence joins TRBV11-2 and TRBJ2-3, with D possibly TRBD1 on 6 matching bases. The CDR3 spans 13 residues. The germline V gene has CDR1 SGHAT and CDR2 FQNNGV. The V end lost 8 bases, the J end lost 4 bases, and 13 bases lay between the germline ends. In DNA, the CDR3 is TGTGCCAGCTTGAGGGGGTTGGCAGATACGCAGTATTTT. This translates into CASLRGLADTQYF.

The chain couples TRBV7-9 to TRBJ2-7; 9 nucleotides agree with TRBD1. Germline assignment: CDR1 SEHNR and CDR2 FQNEAQ (reference sequence). This CDR3 is built from 16 residues. With 2 bases clipped from V and 2 bases from J, the junction kept 7 bases outside the gene matches. The CDR3 DNA reads as TGTGCCAGCAGCTTACCTAGGACAGGGGCGACCTACGAGCAGTACTTC. Its protein product is CASSLPRTGATYEQYF.

The rearrangement links TRBV7-2 to TRBJ1-2, with D maybe TRBD1 (6 bases). The V gene's germline CDR1 is SGHTA and CDR2 FQGNSA. The CDR3 runs to 13 residues. Trimming took off 6 bases at V and 5 bases at J, with 13 bases between the two ends. CDR3 DNA sequence: TGTGCCAGCAGGGAAGGACAGTTTTATGGCTACACCTTC. The encoded protein is CASREGQFYGYTF.

This sequence joins TRBV6-1 and TRBJ1-5; D gene unclear. Trimming took off 1 base at V and 7 bases at J, with 17 bases between the two ends. CDR1 MNHNS and CDR2 SASEGT come from the germline V gene. This CDR3 contains 16 residues. In DNA, the CDR3 is TGTGCCAGCAGTGAAGGCATTAAGAGGTTTGGCCAGCCCCAGCATTTT. Its translation: CASSEGIKRFGQPQHF.

The CDR3, as DNA: TGTGCCTGGAGTGTTTGGGGCTCCTACGAGCAGTACTTC. Encoded protein: CAWSVWGSYEQYF. The rearrangement links TRBV30 to TRBJ2-7; D gene ambiguous. This CDR3 is built from 13 residues. Germline lookup yields CDR1 GTSNPN and CDR2 SVGIG (reference sequence). The V end lost 0 bases, the J end lost 0 bases, and 6 bases lay between the germline ends. The whole variable domain, remainder taken from reference TRBV30 and TRBJ2-7, is SQTIHQWPATLVQPVGSPLSLECTVEGTSNPNLYWYRQAAGRGLQLLFYSVGIGQISSEVPQNLSASRPQDRQFILSSKKLLLSDSGFYLCAWSVWGSYEQYFGPGTRLTVT.

The chain joins TRBV5-4 to TRBJ2-2, with D perhaps TRBD2 (6 bases). The CDR3 runs to 15 residues. CDR1 and CDR2 (germline): SGHNT, YYREEE (reference sequence). Trimming pared 2 bases from V and 0 bases from J, leaving 8 bases between. CDR3 DNA sequence: TGTGCCAGCAGCTTTGGCGGGACGAACACCGGGGAGCTGTTTTTT. Its translation: CASSFGGTNTGELFF.

J is TRBJ2-7 and V is TRBV7-9, with unresolved D. The V end was cut by 2 bases, the J end by 2 bases, with 10 bases between. The germline V gene has CDR1 SEHNR and CDR2 FQNEAQ (reference sequence). This CDR3 contains 14 residues. The CDR3 DNA reads as TGTGCCAGCAGCTTAACCCAGGTTACCTACGAGCAGTACTTC. As protein: CASSLTQVTYEQYF.

The genes are TRBV7-9 and TRBJ2-5; D unresolved. The V and J ends lost 8 bases and 1 base respectively, with 11 bases between them. This CDR3 is built from 13 residues. The germline V gene encodes CDR1 SEHNR and CDR2 FQNEAQ (reference sequence). CDR3 bases: TGTGCCAGCTTCCTGGGCGGCCAAGAGACCCAGTACTTC. It encodes CASFLGGQETQYF.

The V gene is TRBV19, the J gene TRBJ2-5, with 10 bases matching TRBD2. The germline gives CDR1 LNHDA, CDR2 SQIVND (reference sequence). CDR3 length: 15 amino acids. The V and J ends lost 3 bases and 7 bases, in that order; junction bases with no gene match: 8. The CDR3: CASSISPSGSVTQYF. The CDR3, as DNA: TGTGCCAGTAGTATCAGCCCTAGCGGGAGTGTGACCCAGTACTTC.